The clone carrying this T cell receptor beta chain was recorded at least ten times. No antigen is known for it. The V and J ends lost 4 bases and 0 bases, in that order; junction bases with no gene match: 7. Per germline, CDR1 SGHRS and CDR2 YFSETQ. The CDR3 length is 16 residues. Amplification targeted TCR beta CDR3 regions from RNA transcripts. The HTBI primer set drove a first-round RT-PCR of the TCR CDR3. TCRdb called the multiplex PCR reads again in MiXCR, with one record for every CDR3 protein. The table lists around 390,000 distinct CDR3 sequences, around 15% of them singletons. This sample was taken from a study of T cells in Graves' hyperthyroidism and ophthalmopathy. Study-wide findings and caveats: Ophthalmopathy, as predicted by the model, came a median roughly 6.3 months after the prediction.

Clinical Activity Scores of at least 3, NOSPECS grades of at least 4 and durations under 3 months characterized ophthalmopathy patients. Exclusions: uncontrolled infection, other autoimmune disease, pregnancy, lactation. Sequenced sample: blood. The chain links TRBV5-1 to TRBJ1-1; 9 bases are shared with TRBD1. The sequence came from a woman in her twenties or thirties with Graves' ophthalmopathy. The chain's CDR3 is CASSPDRGDLNTEAFF. The CDR3 bases are TGCGCCAGCAGCCCGGACAGGGGAGATTTGAACACTGAAGCTTTCTTT. Supplemented by reference TRBV5-1 and TRBJ1-1, the full variable domain reads KAGVTQTPRYLIKTRGQQVTLSCSPISGHRSVSWYQQTPGQGLQFLFEYFSETQRNKGNFPGRFSGRQFSNSRSEMNVSTLELGDSALYLCASSPDRGDLNTEAFFGQGTRLTVV.